A selection of T cell receptor beta chains follows, all from one sample in a study of CD4 T cells in relation to SARS-CoV-2 and coronaviruses. Clones were sequenced by immunoSEQ multiplex PCR, and TCRdb holds only the in-frame ones, with some missing. The sample records about 36,000 clones, 77% being singletons. No antigen has been identified for these receptors. Sequencing input: memory CD4+ T cells from PBMCs, cultured in vitro. The receptor set was obtained from an adult with COVID-19. Each CDR3 is given with its conserved first and last residue. D genes are given only for firm matches. Where a row states a size, it is once, few, many or the class of an expanded clone; other rows omit it.

clone_size: NA; j_call: TRBJ1-1; v_call: TRBV5-4; d_call: NA; cdr3_nt: TGTGCCAGCAGGGACGCAGGGTTCGGGGTGAACACTGAAGCTTTCTTT; cdr3_aa: CASRDAGFGVNTEAFF
clone_size: NA; j_call: TRBJ1-2; v_call: TRBV21-1; d_call: NA; cdr3_nt: TGTGCCAGCAGCAAAGCGTCCACAGGATATGGCTACACCTTC; cdr3_aa: CASSKASTGYGYTF
clone_size: once; j_call: TRBJ2-6; v_call: TRBV6-7; d_call: TRBD1; cdr3_nt: TGTGCCAGCAGTTACTTACCCGGGACAGGGGGCTCTGGGACCAACGTCCTGACTTTC; cdr3_aa: CASSYLPGTGGSGTNVLTF
clone_size: few; j_call: TRBJ1-6; v_call: TRBV18; d_call: NA; cdr3_nt: TGTGCCAGCTCACAAATCCCAGGTCCCTATAATTCACCCCTCCACTTT; cdr3_aa: CASSQIPGPYNSPLHF
clone_size: NA; j_call: TRBJ2-1; v_call: TRBV2; d_call: NA; cdr3_nt: TGTGCCAGCAAGCCAGCAGCCGGGACCCTCAATGAGCAGTTCTTC; cdr3_aa: CASKPAAGTLNEQFF
clone_size: NA; j_call: TRBJ2-7; v_call: TRBV11-1; d_call: NA; cdr3_nt: TGTGCCAGCAGCACCTGGACCTCCTACGAGCAGTACTTC; cdr3_aa: CASSTWTSYEQYF
clone_size: NA; j_call: TRBJ2-6; v_call: TRBV4-3; d_call: NA; cdr3_nt: TGCGCCAGCAGCCAAGGGCAGGGAACTGGGGCCAACGTCCTGACTTTC; cdr3_aa: CASSQGQGTGANVLTF
clone_size: NA; j_call: TRBJ2-7; v_call: TRBV18; d_call: NA; cdr3_nt: TGTGCCAGCTCACTAGGGGTAGGGAGCGAGCAGTACTTC; cdr3_aa: CASSLGVGSEQYF
clone_size: NA; j_call: TRBJ2-1; v_call: TRBV5-1; d_call: NA; cdr3_nt: TGCGCCAGCAGCTTGCGTGCAGGCTATAATGAGCAGTTCTTC; cdr3_aa: CASSLRAGYNEQFF
clone_size: NA; j_call: TRBJ2-1; v_call: TRBV27; d_call: NA; cdr3_nt: TGTGCCAGCAGTAAAGTGGGGCTAGAGCAGTTCTTC; cdr3_aa: CASSKVGLEQFF
clone_size: NA; j_call: TRBJ2-1; v_call: TRBV6-5; d_call: NA; cdr3_nt: TGTGCCAGCAGACCGCTCGCAGGGAATGAGCAGTTCTTC; cdr3_aa: CASRPLAGNEQFF
clone_size: few; j_call: TRBJ2-1; v_call: TRBV19; d_call: TRBD2; cdr3_nt: TGTGCCAGTAGTATAGGGACTAGGTTCAATGAGCAGTTCTTC; cdr3_aa: CASSIGTRFNEQFF
clone_size: NA; j_call: TRBJ1-1; v_call: TRBV7-9; d_call: NA; cdr3_nt: TGTGCCAGCAGCTTAATCCTGAACACTGAAGCTTTCTTT; cdr3_aa: CASSLILNTEAFF
clone_size: few; j_call: TRBJ2-7; v_call: TRBV28; d_call: NA; cdr3_nt: TGTGCCAGCAGTTTACCCGCTGGCTCCTACGAGCAGTACTTC; cdr3_aa: CASSLPAGSYEQYF
clone_size: NA; j_call: TRBJ2-1; v_call: TRBV12-5; d_call: NA; cdr3_nt: TGTGCTAGTGGTTTGGTACTGGGGCGGAGCTCCTACAATGAGCAGTTCTTC; cdr3_aa: CASGLVLGRSSYNEQFF
clone_size: NA; j_call: TRBJ2-1; v_call: TRBV7-3; d_call: NA; cdr3_nt: TGTGCCAGCAGCCCCACGATAGGCGGAGAGCAGTTCTTC; cdr3_aa: CASSPTIGGEQFF
clone_size: NA; j_call: TRBJ1-1; v_call: TRBV30; d_call: NA; cdr3_nt: TGTGCCTGGAGTAGGAACACTGAAGCTTTCTTT; cdr3_aa: CAWSRNTEAFF
clone_size: NA; j_call: TRBJ2-1; v_call: TRBV7-8; d_call: TRBD2; cdr3_nt: TGTGCCAGCAGCTTAGATAGGCTAGCGGGCCACCCCTACAATGAGCAGTTCTTC; cdr3_aa: CASSLDRLAGHPYNEQFF
clone_size: NA; j_call: TRBJ2-3; v_call: TRBV6-5; d_call: NA; cdr3_nt: TGTGCCAGCAGGGAGGGGGGCGCCCGCACAGATACGCAGTATTTT; cdr3_aa: CASREGGARTDTQYF
clone_size: NA; j_call: TRBJ1-5; v_call: TRBV10-2; d_call: NA; cdr3_nt: TGCGCCACAGAGACAGAGTCGAATCAGCCCCAGCATTTT; cdr3_aa: CATETESNQPQHF
clone_size: NA; j_call: TRBJ1-1; v_call: TRBV6-2/TRBV6-3; d_call: NA; cdr3_nt: TGTGCCAGCAGTTTTAGGAGGAACACTGAAGCTTTCTTT; cdr3_aa: CASSFRRNTEAFF
clone_size: NA; j_call: TRBJ2-7; v_call: TRBV3-1/TRBV3-2; d_call: TRBD2; cdr3_nt: TGTGCCAGCAGCCCGACTAGCGCGTCCTACGAGCAGTACTTC; cdr3_aa: CASSPTSASYEQYF
clone_size: NA; j_call: TRBJ2-1; v_call: TRBV18; d_call: TRBD2; cdr3_nt: TGTGCCAGCTCACCAGGGACTAGCGGGAGCTACAATGAGCAGTTCTTC; cdr3_aa: CASSPGTSGSYNEQFF
clone_size: NA; j_call: TRBJ1-1; v_call: TRBV5-6; d_call: TRBD1; cdr3_nt: TGTGCCAGCAGCTCACCACAGGGGAGTAGGGACACTGAAGCTTTCTTT; cdr3_aa: CASSSPQGSRDTEAFF
clone_size: NA; j_call: TRBJ2-1; v_call: TRBV10-3; d_call: NA; cdr3_nt: TGTGCCATCAGGAGGGTGAACAATGAGCAGTTCTTC; cdr3_aa: CAIRRVNNEQFF
clone_size: NA; j_call: TRBJ2-1; v_call: TRBV7-2; d_call: NA; cdr3_nt: TGTGCCAGCAGCTTTACCCGTGACTCCTACAATGAGCAGTTCTTC; cdr3_aa: CASSFTRDSYNEQFF
clone_size: once; j_call: TRBJ2-7; v_call: TRBV24-1; d_call: NA; cdr3_nt: TGTGCCACCAGTGTCGGGTACGAGCAGTACTTC; cdr3_aa: CATSVGYEQYF
clone_size: NA; j_call: TRBJ1-1; v_call: TRBV15; d_call: TRBD1; cdr3_nt: TGTGCCACCAGCAGAGATCGGGACAGCCCTCTTGAAGCTTTCTTT; cdr3_aa: CATSRDRDSPLEAFF
clone_size: once; j_call: TRBJ2-7; v_call: TRBV3-1/TRBV3-2; d_call: TRBD2; cdr3_nt: TGTGCCAGCAGCCAAGGTCTCGGGAGGGCCGTATACGAGCAGTACTTC; cdr3_aa: CASSQGLGRAVYEQYF
clone_size: NA; j_call: TRBJ2-1; v_call: TRBV18; d_call: NA; cdr3_nt: TGTGCCAGCTCACCCCAAGGGGGTGGAGGGTACTACAATGAGCAGTTCTTC; cdr3_aa: CASSPQGGGGYYNEQFF
clone_size: NA; j_call: TRBJ1-2; v_call: TRBV7-9; d_call: NA; cdr3_nt: TGTGCCAGCAGCTTAATTGTGGACTATGGCTACACCTTC; cdr3_aa: CASSLIVDYGYTF
clone_size: NA; j_call: TRBJ2-7; v_call: TRBV5-1; d_call: TRBD2; cdr3_nt: TGCGCCAGCAGCCATTCGGGACTAGCGGGAGGATGGGCCCGCGAGCAGTACTTC; cdr3_aa: CASSHSGLAGGWAREQYF
clone_size: NA; j_call: TRBJ2-2; v_call: TRBV6-5; d_call: NA; cdr3_nt: TGTGCCAGCAGCTGGGGGGTGGGGAACACCGGGGAGCTGTTTTTT; cdr3_aa: CASSWGVGNTGELFF
clone_size: once; j_call: TRBJ1-4; v_call: TRBV30; d_call: NA; cdr3_nt: TGTGCCTGGAGTTCCGTCGGGTCCCATGAAAAACTGTTTTTT; cdr3_aa: CAWSSVGSHEKLFF
clone_size: NA; j_call: TRBJ2-1; v_call: TRBV6-6; d_call: TRBD2; cdr3_nt: TGTGCCAGCAGTTATCCGGGCGGGAGCCCCCACAATGAGCAGTTCTTC; cdr3_aa: CASSYPGGSPHNEQFF
clone_size: NA; j_call: TRBJ2-3; v_call: TRBV7-3; d_call: NA; cdr3_nt: TGTGCCAGCAGCTTATCCAGCACAGATACGCAGTATTTT; cdr3_aa: CASSLSSTDTQYF
clone_size: NA; j_call: TRBJ1-2; v_call: TRBV28; d_call: TRBD1; cdr3_nt: TGTGCCAGCAGTCGACAGGGGGCGACCTATGGCTACACCTTC; cdr3_aa: CASSRQGATYGYTF
clone_size: NA; j_call: TRBJ2-7; v_call: TRBV6-2/TRBV6-3; d_call: NA; cdr3_nt: TGTGCCAGCAGTTACGGTCGCAGGATATCCTTCGCCCTCGGCGAGCAGTACTTC; cdr3_aa: CASSYGRRISFALGEQYF
clone_size: NA; j_call: TRBJ1-4; v_call: TRBV28; d_call: TRBD1; cdr3_nt: TGTGCCAGCAGTCCGTCGGAGGGGGCAGGAACTAATGAAAAACTGTTTTTT; cdr3_aa: CASSPSEGAGTNEKLFF
clone_size: NA; j_call: TRBJ2-3; v_call: TRBV28; d_call: TRBD2; cdr3_nt: TGTGCCAGCAGTTCCCCGGTGAGGCTAGCGGGAGACACAGATACGCAGTATTTT; cdr3_aa: CASSSPVRLAGDTDTQYF
clone_size: NA; j_call: TRBJ2-7; v_call: TRBV24-1; d_call: TRBD2; cdr3_nt: TGTGCCACCAGTGCGAGGGCGGCGGGAGGGTTCTACGAGCAGTACTTC; cdr3_aa: CATSARAAGGFYEQYF
clone_size: NA; j_call: TRBJ2-1; v_call: TRBV10-3; d_call: TRBD2; cdr3_nt: TGTGCCATCAGTGAAGGCGGGAGGGCCTGGGATGAGCAGTTCTTC; cdr3_aa: CAISEGGRAWDEQFF
clone_size: once; j_call: TRBJ2-1; v_call: TRBV4-3; d_call: TRBD1; cdr3_nt: TGCGCCAGCAGTGGACAGGAAGGTGATGAGCAGTTCTTC; cdr3_aa: CASSGQEGDEQFF
clone_size: NA; j_call: TRBJ2-7; v_call: TRBV11-2; d_call: NA; cdr3_nt: TGTGCCAGCAGCTTAGTGAGTAGCTACTACGAGCAGTACTTC; cdr3_aa: CASSLVSSYYEQYF
clone_size: NA; j_call: TRBJ1-2; v_call: TRBV5-6; d_call: TRBD1; cdr3_nt: TGTGCCAGCAGCTTGGGCTCCGGGACAGTCTATACCTATGGCTACACCTTC; cdr3_aa: CASSLGSGTVYTYGYTF
clone_size: NA; j_call: TRBJ2-7; v_call: TRBV27; d_call: TRBD1; cdr3_nt: TGTGCCAGCAGTACCCGACAGGGACCCTACGAGCAGTACTTC; cdr3_aa: CASSTRQGPYEQYF
clone_size: NA; j_call: TRBJ2-5; v_call: TRBV7-2; d_call: TRBD1; cdr3_nt: TGTGCCAGCAGCCAACAGGGGGCAGGGGAGACCCAGTACTTC; cdr3_aa: CASSQQGAGETQYF
clone_size: NA; j_call: TRBJ2-7; v_call: TRBV7-9; d_call: NA; cdr3_nt: TGTGCCAGCAGGGAAGCGGGCGGCGGCTCCTACGAGCAGTACTTC; cdr3_aa: CASREAGGGSYEQYF
clone_size: NA; j_call: TRBJ1-1; v_call: TRBV2; d_call: NA; cdr3_nt: TGTGCCAGCAGTGAATCCAGGTTCACTGAAGCTTTCTTT; cdr3_aa: CASSESRFTEAFF
clone_size: once; j_call: TRBJ2-3; v_call: TRBV10-3; d_call: TRBD1; cdr3_nt: TGTGCCATCAGGGGACAGGGAGGCACAGATACGCAGTATTTT; cdr3_aa: CAIRGQGGTDTQYF
clone_size: NA; j_call: TRBJ1-5; v_call: TRBV28; d_call: NA; cdr3_nt: TGTGCCAGCAGCCCCTCCGGTGGCAATCAGCCCCAGCATTTT; cdr3_aa: CASSPSGGNQPQHF
clone_size: few; j_call: TRBJ2-1; v_call: TRBV11-2; d_call: NA; cdr3_nt: TGTGCCAGCAGCTCCGGCCGGGGACGGGTATACAATGAGCAGTTCTTC; cdr3_aa: CASSSGRGRVYNEQFF
clone_size: NA; j_call: TRBJ2-7; v_call: TRBV5-1; d_call: TRBD2; cdr3_nt: TGCGCCAGCAGCTTGAACTTCGGGACTAGCATTTACGAGCAGTACTTC; cdr3_aa: CASSLNFGTSIYEQYF
clone_size: NA; j_call: TRBJ1-2; v_call: TRBV28; d_call: NA; cdr3_nt: TGTGCCAGCAGTTTGGTGACACATTATGGCTACACCTTC; cdr3_aa: CASSLVTHYGYTF
clone_size: NA; j_call: TRBJ2-5; v_call: TRBV28; d_call: NA; cdr3_nt: TGTGCCAGCAGTACTATATCCACCTCAGGGAATCAAGAGACCCAGTACTTC; cdr3_aa: CASSTISTSGNQETQYF
clone_size: NA; j_call: TRBJ2-5; v_call: TRBV3-1/TRBV3-2; d_call: NA; cdr3_nt: TGTGCCAGCAGCCAAGTGGCAGGGGGGGGGAGAAACCAGTACTTC; cdr3_aa: CASSQVAGGGRNQYF
clone_size: NA; j_call: TRBJ2-1; v_call: TRBV5-4; d_call: TRBD2; cdr3_nt: TGTGCCAGCAGCGAACCGGGACTAGCGGGAGTTTCCAATGAGCAGTTCTTC; cdr3_aa: CASSEPGLAGVSNEQFF
clone_size: once; j_call: TRBJ2-5; v_call: TRBV7-2; d_call: NA; cdr3_nt: TGTGCCAGCAGCCTGGAGACCCAGTACTTC; cdr3_aa: CASSLETQYF